Presented here are 31 T cell receptor beta chains from one specimen sequenced in a study of T cell changes during pregnancy in multiple sclerosis. Sequencing was performed with immunoSEQ multiplex PCR; in TCRdb, only in-frame clones are kept and a portion is missing. The sample consists of 90,000 or so clones, 91% of them appearing once. The input for sequencing was PBMCs, taken in the first trimester of pregnancy. Source of these receptors: a female donor in good health, serving as a control in a pregnancy study. Some clones in this sample may be carry-over from other donors' samples.

The V call is TRBV6-4, the J call TRBJ2-1; 14 bases fit TRBD2. The CDR3 spans 16 residues. Trimming cost V 6 bases and J 5 bases; bases outside gene matches: 6. Germline-derived CDR1 and CDR2 are MRHNA and SNTAGT. The CDR3 reads CASSLTSGGENNEQFF. CDR3 bases: TGTGCCAGCAGCCTGACTAGCGGGGGGGAAAACAATGAGCAGTTCTTC.

This clone was detected only a few times. The chain employs TRBV10-2 and TRBJ1-1; D is unclear. The CDR3 has 13 amino acids. V gave up 7 bases and J gave up 8 bases, with 17 bases separating them. The germline CDR1 and CDR2 sequences are WSHSY and SAAADI. CDR3 in DNA: TGCGCCAGCACCGACGAAAGAACGGGAGAAGCTTTCTTT. Translation: CASTDERTGEAFF.

The rearrangement joins TRBV5-1 to TRBJ2-2, with 8 positions matching TRBD1. The CDR3 has 15 residues. Germline V CDR1 and CDR2: SGHRS, YFSETQ. J lost 3 bases, V lost 5 bases, and 6 bases had no gene match. The CDR3 DNA is TGCGCCAGCAGTCAAGAGACAGGGGACACCGGGGAGCTGTTTTTT. Translating gives CASSQETGDTGELFF.

This clone was observed a single time. This rearrangement joins TRBV6-5 to TRBJ2-7; tentatively, D is TRBD2 (7 bases). This CDR3 has 13 residues. With 6 bases removed from V and 6 bases from J, the gap between germline ends came to 15 bases. Germline CDR1 MNHEY, CDR2 SVGAGI. CDR3 sequence reads: CASRRGATGEQYF. CDR3 in DNA: TGTGCCAGCAGACGGGGGGCAACGGGCGAGCAGTACTTC.

The V and J genes are TRBV28 and TRBJ2-5, with TRBD2 identical over 11 bases. Germline V gene lookup returns CDR1 MDHEN and CDR2 SYDVKM. CDR3 length: 15 amino acids. The junction had 9 bases not matched to a gene; V was cut back by 3 bases and J by 9 bases. As DNA, the CDR3 is TGTGCCAGCAGTTTGACTAGCGGGGCCCTCAGGGCCCAGTACTTC. It specifies CASSLTSGALRAQYF.

The chain has TRBV7-9 and TRBJ2-1; D is possibly TRBD2 (5 bases). Trimming cost V 0 bases and J 4 bases, with 10 bases left between them. The CDR3 sequence is 15 residues long. Germline V gene data show CDR1 as SEHNR and CDR2 as FQNEAQ (reference sequence). Written as DNA, the CDR3 is TGTGCCAGCAGCTTAGCGAGCGGAATATACAATGAGCAGTTCTTC. This gives the protein CASSLASGIYNEQFF.

The V call is TRBV4-1, the J call TRBJ1-2; D call uncertain. Trimming removed 0 bases from V and 7 bases from J, with 21 bases in between. The CDR3 totals 17 residues. Germline CDR1 and CDR2: MGHRA and YSYEKL. The CDR3 bases are TGCGCCAGCAGCCAAGATACTACCCCAGATCGGGCGGGTGGCTACACCTTC. Its protein product is CASSQDTTPDRAGGYTF.

The V and J genes are TRBV27 and TRBJ2-1, with unresolved D. Per the germline V gene, CDR1 is MNHEY and CDR2 is SMNVEV (reference sequence). This CDR3 has 12 residues. Trimming pared 6 bases from V and 10 bases from J, leaving 13 bases between. CDR3 region: CASRAPDKEQFF. Here the CDR3 DNA reads TGTGCCAGCAGGGCCCCCGATAAGGAGCAGTTCTTC.

This clone was recorded once. The chain uses TRBV5-5 and TRBJ2-3, with TRBD2 matching 9 bases. Germline CDR1 reads SGHKS; CDR2 reads YYEKEE (reference sequence). This CDR3 contains 15 residues. J gave up 4 bases and V 1 base, and 4 bases lay outside the gene matches. Here the CDR3 DNA reads TGTGCCAGCAGCTTGACCATAGCGGGAGCAGATACGCAGTATTTT. It specifies CASSLTIAGADTQYF.

This chain joins TRBV28 and TRBJ2-3; TRBD2 aligns across 8 bases. The V gene's germline CDR1 is MDHEN and CDR2 SYDVKM. V shed 3 bases, J shed 5 bases, and the junction held 13 bases outside the gene matches. The CDR3 totals 17 residues. The CDR3 sequence: CASSLGSAGAWEDTQYF. As DNA, the CDR3 is TGTGCCAGCAGTTTGGGTTCAGCGGGAGCCTGGGAAGATACGCAGTATTTT.

This clone was seen more than once but under ten times. V usage is TRBV18 and J usage is TRBJ2-7; 7 nucleotides line up with TRBD1. V lost 3 bases and J lost 3; bases outside the gene matches: 5. This CDR3 is built from 14 residues. CDR1 and CDR2 from the germline V gene are KGHSH and LQKENI. The CDR3 region has the DNA TGTGCCAGCTCACCCCTGGACAGGTACTACGAGCAGTACTTC. This translates into CASSPLDRYYEQYF.

The rearrangement links TRBV12-5 to TRBJ2-7, with 8 bases fitting TRBD1. J lost 5 bases, V lost 0 bases, and 6 bases had no gene match. The germline V gene encodes CDR1 LGHNT and CDR2 FRNRAP. The CDR3 has 15 residues. The CDR3, as DNA: TGTGCTAGTGGTTTGGTACGGCAGGGGGCGGACGAGCAGTACTTC. Translating gives CASGLVRQGADEQYF. Drawing the rest from reference TRBV12-5 and TRBJ2-7, the complete variable domain is DARVTQTPRHKVTEMGQEVTMRCQPILGHNTVFWYRQTMMQGLELLAYFRNRAPLDDSGMPKDRFSAEMPDATLATLKIQPSEPRDSAVYFCASGLVRQGADEQYFGPGTRLTVT.

The chain couples TRBV5-1 to TRBJ2-2; 7 bases line up with TRBD2. Germline CDR1 SGHRS, CDR2 YFSETQ. The CDR3 is made up of 15 amino acids. J was trimmed by 3 bases and V by 8 bases; bases with no gene match: 10. CDR3 bases: TGCGCCAGTGGTATGAGCGGGACCTACACCGGGGAGCTGTTTTTT. Its protein is CASGMSGTYTGELFF. The whole variable domain, filled in from reference TRBV5-1 and TRBJ2-2, reads KAGVTQTPRYLIKTRGQQVTLSCSPISGHRSVSWYQQTPGQGLQFLFEYFSETQRNKGNFPGRFSGRQFSNSRSEMNVSTLELGDSALYLCASGMSGTYTGELFFGEGSRLTVL.

In this sample, this clone turned up once. The chain combines TRBV7-9 with TRBJ2-7; TRBD2 aligns across 11 bases. This CDR3 region has 18 residues. Germline CDR1 and CDR2: SEHNR and FQNEAQ (reference sequence). V shed 3 bases and J 1 base; nucleotides not matched to a gene: 11. The CDR3 is CASSFDPGLADNSYEQYF. DNA for the CDR3: TGTGCCAGCAGCTTCGACCCGGGACTAGCGGACAATTCCTACGAGCAGTACTTC.

This clone was counted a single time. V is TRBV6-5 and J is TRBJ1-2, with a tentative D call TRBD1 (6 bases). Germline V gives CDR1 MNHEY, CDR2 SVGAGI. The CDR3 runs to 14 residues. Trimming stripped 10 bases from V and 8 bases from J, with 23 bases between. CDR3 DNA: TGTGCCACCAGAGGGGGTGCTGACCTGGGGGGCTACACCTTC. Amino acids: CATRGGADLGGYTF.

The chain carries TRBV19 and TRBJ1-1; D is possibly TRBD1 (6 bases). The V gene lost 3 bases and the J gene lost 1 base, with 12 bases spanning the gap. Germline CDR1 LNHDA, CDR2 SQIVND (reference sequence). CDR3 length: 15 residues. The CDR3, as DNA: TGTGCCAGTAGTATTGGAACAGGGTCGAACACTGAAGCTTTCTTT. Protein product: CASSIGTGSNTEAFF.

This chain joins TRBV29-1 and TRBJ2-1, with 8 bases matching TRBD2. V shed 6 bases and J 3 bases; nucleotides not matched to a gene: 7. The CDR3 spans 14 residues. The germline V gene encodes CDR1 SQVTM and CDR2 ANQGSEA. The CDR3 coding sequence is TGCAGCGTCATACTAGCGGCGATCTACAATGAGCAGTTCTTC. It translates to CSVILAAIYNEQFF.

V gene TRBV14 combines with J gene TRBJ2-7; TRBD1 matches at 9 bases. The CDR3 length is 15 residues. Germline V lookup: CDR1 SGHDN, CDR2 FVKESK. The J segment lost 3 bases and the V segment lost 0 bases, leaving 3 bases of the junction unmatched. CDR3 DNA sequence: TGTGCCAGCAGCCAAGAGGGGACAGGGTTCTACGAGCAGTACTTC. Its translation is CASSQEGTGFYEQYF.

The chain employs TRBV6-5 and TRBJ2-1, with 8 bases that match TRBD2. This CDR3 has 15 amino acids. Germline lookup yields CDR1 MNHEY and CDR2 SVGAGI. The ends lost 6 bases at V and 2 bases at J; junction bases unmatched: 6. As DNA, the CDR3 is TGTGCCAGCAGACTAACTAGCGGACCCTACAATGAGCAGTTCTTC. Protein: CASRLTSGPYNEQFF.

In regard to this clone: The germline gene is not matched at one end of the junction; a read error may be the cause. The chain combines TRBV7-7 with TRBJ2-2; D is ambiguous. Germline CDR1 SSHAT, CDR2 FNYEAQ (reference sequence). CDR3 length: 14 amino acids. CDR3 sequence reads: CASSLGPAAGELFF. The CDR3 coding sequence is TGTGCTAGCAGTTTAGGGCCCGCCGCCGGGGAGCTGTTTTTT.

This chain uses TRBV28 with TRBJ2-1; D possibly corresponds to TRBD2 (6 bases). The CDR3 is 13 amino acids. CDR1 MDHEN and CDR2 SYDVKM come from the germline V gene. V lost 6 bases and J 8 bases, leaving 14 bases between the germline ends. In DNA form, the CDR3 reads TGTGCCAGCAGACCCTCCGGGACTTATGAGCAGTTCTTC. Amino acids: CASRPSGTYEQFF.

The rearrangement uses TRBV28 and TRBJ1-2, with D unclear. This CDR3 spans 15 amino acids. The ends were cut back, 7 bases at V and 8 bases at J, with 23 bases in the middle. Germline CDR1 MDHEN, CDR2 SYDVKM. Written as DNA, the CDR3 is TGTGCCAGCATCCAAACTGCTGGCAGGAATGAAGGCTACACCTTC. Protein sequence: CASIQTAGRNEGYTF.

This clone has just one count. The DNA is left out, because the CDR3 cannot be placed on it with certainty; the CDR3 is given as TCRdb lists it. This chain uses TRBV7-9 with TRBJ2-7; the tabulated D call, TRBD1, remains unverified against the DNA. The CDR3 spans 14 residues, counting both ends. Germline values: CDR1 SEHNR, CDR2 FQNEAQ (reference sequence). CDR3 amino acids: CASSFGPGYYEQYF.

The rearrangement joins TRBV28 to TRBJ1-3; TRBD1 aligns across 10 bases. V was pared by 7 bases and J by 3 bases, with 12 bases of the junction left unmatched. This CDR3 contains 17 residues. Germline values: CDR1 MDHEN, CDR2 SYDVKM. Here the CDR3 DNA reads TGTGCCAGCACCCGACCCGGGACAGGGGAGCATGGAAACACCATATATTTT. Protein: CASTRPGTGEHGNTIYF.

The chain uses TRBV19 and TRBJ2-2; D is unclear. CDR1 LNHDA and CDR2 SQIVND come from the germline V gene (reference sequence). The CDR3 totals 11 residues. Trimming cost V 3 bases and J 7 bases, with 3 bases left between them. This CDR3 reads CASSMYGELFF. DNA of the CDR3: TGTGCCAGTAGTATGTACGGGGAGCTGTTTTTT.

This clone showed up just a few times. V gene TRBV20-1 combines with J gene TRBJ2-7, with D possibly matching TRBD2 (7 bases). The V gene's germline CDR1 is DFQATT and CDR2 SNEGSKA (reference sequence). Trimming removed 7 bases at V and 2 bases at J, with 9 bases between. The CDR3 is made up of 11 amino acids. In DNA form, the CDR3 reads TGCAGTGTGGGGGGGCCCTACGAGCAGTACTTC. It is translated as CSVGGPYEQYF.

The chain combines TRBV7-8 with TRBJ2-5, with 9 bases fitting TRBD1. The CDR3 has 17 amino acids. Germline V gene data show CDR1 as SGHVS and CDR2 as FQNEAQ. V shed 1 base and J 1 base; nucleotides not matched to a gene: 7. Written as DNA, the CDR3 is TGTGCCAGCAGCTTAGGGACTGGACAGGGGTTCCAAGAGACCCAGTACTTC. Protein: CASSLGTGQGFQETQYF. Supplemented by reference TRBV7-8 and TRBJ2-5, the full variable domain reads GAGVSQSPRYKVAKRGQDVALRCDPISGHVSLFWYQQALGQGPEFLTYFQNEAQLDKSGLPSDRFFAERPEGSVSTLKIQRTQQEDSAVYLCASSLGTGQGFQETQYFGPGTRLLVL.

This clone was recorded only once. V usage is TRBV5-1 and J usage is TRBJ2-1; D remains ambiguous. From germline, CDR1 is SGHRS and CDR2 YFSETQ. This CDR3 contains 16 residues. Trimming removed 0 bases from V and 4 bases from J, with 14 bases in between. The CDR3 nucleotides are TGCGCCAGCAGCTTGGATGTGACAAGGTTATACAATGAGCAGTTCTTC. This translates into CASSLDVTRLYNEQFF.

The rearrangement uses TRBV29-1 and TRBJ1-1; possible D gene TRBD1, 5 bases. Trimming stripped 2 bases from V and 7 bases from J, with 11 bases between. The CDR3 is 12 amino acids. Germline V CDR1 and CDR2: SQVTM, ANQGSEA. CDR3 in DNA: TGCAGCGTTGAATCTCAGGGAGGTGAAGCTTTCTTT. It specifies CSVESQGGEAFF.

The chain carries TRBV28 and TRBJ1-6; a possible D gene is TRBD1 (5 bases). The CDR3 length is 17 residues. The V gene's germline CDR1 is MDHEN and CDR2 SYDVKM. Trimming left V 10 bases short and J 4 bases short, with 23 bases between. The CDR3, as DNA: TGTGCCACCTTGACAGCAGCACCGGGTGGATATAATTCACCCCTCCACTTT. This encodes CATLTAAPGGYNSPLHF.

This chain joins TRBV5-1 and TRBJ2-5, with 7 bases aligning to TRBD1. CDR1 is SGHRS and CDR2 is YFSETQ in the germline V gene. Trimming took 4 bases from V and 6 from J; bases not matched to a gene: 9. This CDR3 is 14 amino acids long. CDR3 in DNA: TGCGCCAGCAGCAGGATAGAGGGGGCAAAGACCCAGTACTTC. The encoded protein is CASSRIEGAKTQYF. The complete variable domain, with remaining parts taken from reference TRBV5-1 and TRBJ2-5, reads KAGVTQTPRYLIKTRGQQVTLSCSPISGHRSVSWYQQTPGQGLQFLFEYFSETQRNKGNFPGRFSGRQFSNSRSEMNVSTLELGDSALYLCASSRIEGAKTQYFGPGTRLLVL.